The present TCR beta chain was sequenced within a study of blood T cells in healthy people across ages. The study, taken as a whole, reports: TCR beta diversity was tightly associated with the proportion of naive T cells.

Isolated per sample were at least 7 million PBMCs. Comments on this clonotype: The antigen is not known. A much larger clone is a single base away; this may be a read error.

The CDR3 contains 13 residues. Germline CDR1 is MNHNY and CDR2 is SVGAGI (reference sequence). Combining a sample-barcoded 5' primer with a J-beta primer mix, a second PCR ran for 7 to 11 cycles. In TCRdb, the 5' RACE reads were re-called with MiXCR into one record per CDR3 protein. This table has about 1,400,000 distinct CDR3 sequences, approximately 59% appearing once. Input material: blood. V usage is TRBV6-6 and J usage is TRBJ1-4; tentative D call: TRBD1 (5 bases). This clonotype was sampled from a man younger than 35 in good health. As DNA, the CDR3 is TGTGTCAGCAGTCCGACAGATAATGAAAAACTGTTTTTT. Its protein is CVSSPTDNEKLFF.